Following are 16 T cell receptor beta chains from one sample sequenced in a study of blood T cell repertoires in COVID-19. The method was immunoSEQ multiplex PCR; TCRdb's version includes in-frame clones alone and lacks a portion of them. Of tens of thousands of clones in the sample, approximately 86% were seen once. What was sequenced was peripheral blood. Every receptor here comes from a man older than 75 with active COVID-19.

The V and J genes are TRBV28 and TRBJ1-6; weak D call: TRBD1 (5 bases). Germline assignment: CDR1 MDHEN and CDR2 SYDVKM. Trimming pared 11 bases from V and 0 bases from J, leaving 14 bases between. This CDR3 comprises 15 residues. CDR3 DNA: TGTGCCGGGGGGGACGGGAGCTCCTATAATTCACCCCTCCACTTT. It encodes CAGGDGSSYNSPLHF. Full variable domain (rest looked up from reference TRBV28 and TRBJ1-6): DVKVTQSSRYLVKRTGEKVFLECVQDMDHENMFWYRQDPGLGLRLIYFSYDVKMKEKGDIPEGYSVSREKKERFSLILESASTNQTSMYLCAGGDGSSYNSPLHFGNGTRLTVT.

This rearrangement joins TRBV28 to TRBJ1-3; D gene unclear. CDR1 is MDHEN and CDR2 is SYDVKM in the germline V gene. The CDR3 totals 15 residues. Trimming removed 2 bases from V and 0 bases from J, with 8 bases in between. This CDR3 reads CASSLGQASGNTIYF. CDR3 sequence (DNA): TGTGCCAGCAGTTTAGGGCAGGCCTCTGGAAACACCATATATTTT. Full variable domain (outside the CDR3, taken from reference TRBV28 and TRBJ1-3): DVKVTQSSRYLVKRTGEKVFLECVQDMDHENMFWYRQDPGLGLRLIYFSYDVKMKEKGDIPEGYSVSREKKERFSLILESASTNQTSMYLCASSLGQASGNTIYFGEGSWLTVV.

CDR3 sequence reads: CASSDQGSNEKLFF. CDR3 DNA sequence: TGCGCCAGCAGTGATCAGGGTTCGAATGAAAAACTGTTTTTT. The chain carries TRBV10-2 and TRBJ1-4; a possible D gene is TRBD1 (5 bases). V was trimmed by 3 bases and J by 5 bases, leaving 10 bases between them. This CDR3 region has 14 residues. Per the germline V gene, CDR1 is WSHSY and CDR2 is SAAADI.

V is TRBV7-2 and J is TRBJ2-3; D is undetermined. The CDR3 is 16 residues long. The V gene's germline CDR1 is SGHTA and CDR2 FQGNSA. The ends were cut back, 4 bases at V and 0 bases at J, with 14 bases in the middle. The CDR3 protein is CASSWMGQLSTDTQYF. For the CDR3, the DNA is TGTGCCAGCAGCTGGATGGGCCAACTTAGCACAGATACGCAGTATTTT.

The chain uses TRBV9 and TRBJ2-2; 8 bases are a match to TRBD2. Germline CDR1 and CDR2: SGDLS and YYNGEE. Trimming cost V 4 bases and J 2 bases; bases outside gene matches: 10. CDR3 size: 17 residues. This CDR3 is CASSPIRREVNTGELFF. Written as DNA, the CDR3 is TGTGCCAGCAGCCCCATAAGGCGGGAGGTTAACACCGGGGAGCTGTTTTTT.

The chain employs TRBV3-1 (or the pseudogene TRBV3-2) and TRBJ2-3, with 7 bases that match TRBD2. Unmatched junction bases numbered 7, after V lost 0 bases and J lost 1 base. CDR1 is LGHDT and CDR2 is YNNKEL in the germline V gene (reference sequence). CDR3 length: 17 residues. The CDR3 region is CASSQEIRTSGTDTQYF. The CDR3 DNA follows: TGTGCCAGCAGCCAAGAAATTCGCACTAGCGGCACAGATACGCAGTATTTT.

The chain is built from TRBV30 and TRBJ2-7; 8 nucleotides align to TRBD1. This CDR3 has 13 residues. Germline-derived CDR1 and CDR2 are GTSNPN and SVGIG (reference sequence). The V segment lost 4 bases and the J segment 5 bases; nucleotides outside the gene matches: 7. The CDR3 reads CAWNDQGANEQYF. CDR3 in DNA: TGTGCCTGGAATGACCAGGGGGCCAACGAGCAGTACTTC. Full variable domain (remainder filled in from reference TRBV30 and TRBJ2-7): SQTIHQWPATLVQPVGSPLSLECTVEGTSNPNLYWYRQAAGRGLQLLFYSVGIGQISSEVPQNLSASRPQDRQFILSSKKLLLSDSGFYLCAWNDQGANEQYFGPGTRLTVT.

The rearrangement joins TRBV6-2 or TRBV6-3 to TRBJ2-2, with 8 bases identical to TRBD2. The trim removed 6 bases at V and 4 bases at J, leaving 13 bases unmatched. The CDR3 sequence is 17 residues long. Germline loops: CDR1 MNHEY, CDR2 SVGEGT. The CDR3 DNA sequence: TGTGCCAGCAGCCGGGAGGGCCCGAATGGGGGCACCGGGGAGCTGTTTTTT. This encodes CASSREGPNGGTGELFF.

The chain uses TRBV4-1 and TRBJ2-5; 13 bases align to TRBD2. Trimming took 1 base from V and 5 from J; bases not matched to a gene: 7. The CDR3 consists of 17 residues. Germline V gene sequence: CDR1 MGHRA, CDR2 YSYEKL. CDR3 residues: CASSQGRTSGSSETQYF. CDR3 sequence (DNA): TGCGCCAGCAGCCAAGGGAGGACTAGCGGGAGTTCGGAGACCCAGTACTTC.

This chain uses TRBV18 with TRBJ2-3; 8 bases are a match to TRBD2. There are 17 residues in the CDR3. Germline V gene sequence: CDR1 KGHSH, CDR2 LQKENI. V lost 2 bases to trimming and J lost 2 bases; unmatched junction nucleotides: 9. The CDR3 DNA reads as TGTGCCAGCTCACCATCGCCTGGCGGGAGGTTCACAGATACGCAGTATTTT. Translation: CASSPSPGGRFTDTQYF. The whole variable domain, filled in from reference TRBV18 and TRBJ2-3, reads NAGVMQNPRHLVRRRGQEARLRCSPMKGHSHVYWYRQLPEEGLKFMVYLQKENIIDESGMPKERFSAEFPKEGPSILRIQQVVRGDSAAYFCASSPSPGGRFTDTQYFGPGTRLTVL.

The chain couples TRBV4-1 to TRBJ2-7; maybe TRBD1 (5 bases). V shed 0 bases and J shed 4 bases, with 13 bases lying between them. The germline gives CDR1 MGHRA, CDR2 YSYEKL. The CDR3 is made up of 15 amino acids. CDR3 in amino acids: CASSQDLGQGYEQYF. The CDR3, as DNA: TGCGCCAGCAGCCAAGATCTTGGCCAGGGTTACGAGCAGTACTTC.

This clone was seen only a few times. The J gene is TRBJ2-3, the V gene TRBV19; D possibly corresponds to TRBD1 (6 bases). This CDR3 has 15 residues. V was pared by 4 bases and J by 4 bases, with 15 bases between. Germline V gene lookup returns CDR1 LNHDA and CDR2 SQIVND (reference sequence). CDR3 sequence: CASSTASQGADTQYF. In DNA form, the CDR3 reads TGTGCCAGTAGTACGGCCTCACAGGGAGCAGATACGCAGTATTTT. The full variable domain, its missing parts supplied by reference TRBV19 and TRBJ2-3, is DGGITQSPKYLFRKEGQNVTLSCEQNLNHDAMYWYRQDPGQGLRLIYYSQIVNDFQKGDIAEGYSVSREKKESFPLTVTSAQKNPTAFYLCASSTASQGADTQYFGPGTRLTVL.

The V call is TRBV19, the J call TRBJ2-5; 10 bases fit TRBD1. This CDR3 has 13 residues. V lost 4 bases, J lost 4 bases, and 0 bases stayed unmatched. Looked up from germline, CDR1 is LNHDA and CDR2 is SQIVND (reference sequence). CDR3 region: CASSRQGAETQYF. The DNA of the CDR3 is TGTGCCAGTAGTAGACAGGGGGCAGAGACCCAGTACTTC.

The V and J genes are TRBV15 and TRBJ2-1; the D is unclear. Trimming left V 0 bases short and J 6 bases short, with 6 bases between. Looked up from germline, CDR1 is LNHNV and CDR2 is YYDKDF (reference sequence). The CDR3 length is 13 residues. The CDR3 region is CATSRDFINEQFF. The CDR3 DNA sequence: TGTGCCACCAGCAGAGATTTTATCAATGAGCAGTTCTTC. Drawing the rest from reference TRBV15 and TRBJ2-1, the complete variable domain is DAMVIQNPRYQVTQFGKPVTLSCSQTLNHNVMYWYQQKSSQAPKLLFHYYDKDFNNEADTPDNFQSRRPNTSFCFLDIRSPGLGDTAMYLCATSRDFINEQFFGPGTRLTVL.

The V call is TRBV29-1, the J call TRBJ2-1; 9 nucleotides agree with TRBD2. Germline assignment: CDR1 SQVTM and CDR2 ANQGSEA. The J segment lost 7 bases and the V segment lost 4 bases, leaving 8 bases of the junction unmatched. The CDR3 is made up of 14 amino acids. DNA for the CDR3: TGCAGCGTTGTCCTCCTAGCGGGGAGGAATGAGCAGTTCTTC. It is translated as CSVVLLAGRNEQFF.

CDR3 in amino acids: CASSPASGTANYGYTF. For the CDR3, the DNA is TGTGCCAGCTCACCAGCCTCCGGGACAGCTAACTATGGCTACACCTTC. The chain joins TRBV18 to TRBJ1-2, with 7 bases lining up with TRBD1. The trim removed 2 bases at V and 0 bases at J, leaving 6 bases unmatched. The CDR3 contains 16 residues. Germline-derived CDR1 and CDR2 are KGHSH and LQKENI.